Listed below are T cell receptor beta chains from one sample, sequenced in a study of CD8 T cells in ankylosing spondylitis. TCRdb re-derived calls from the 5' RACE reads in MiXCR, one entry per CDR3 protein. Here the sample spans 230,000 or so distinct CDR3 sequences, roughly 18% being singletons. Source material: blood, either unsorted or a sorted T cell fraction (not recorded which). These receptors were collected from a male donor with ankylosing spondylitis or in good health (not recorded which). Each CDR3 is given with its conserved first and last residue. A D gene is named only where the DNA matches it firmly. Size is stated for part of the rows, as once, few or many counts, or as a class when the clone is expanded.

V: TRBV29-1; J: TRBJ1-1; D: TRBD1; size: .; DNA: TGCAGCGTTGTTCCCAGGGGGGACACTGAAGCTTTCTTT; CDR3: CSVVPRGDTEAFF
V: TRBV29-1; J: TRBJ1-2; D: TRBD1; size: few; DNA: TGCAGCGTGACCCGGGACAGGAAACTCTATGGCTACACCTTC; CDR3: CSVTRDRKLYGYTF
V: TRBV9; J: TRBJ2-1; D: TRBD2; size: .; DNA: TGTGCCAGCAGCGTCGCAAAGGGACTAGCCCTGTTCTTC; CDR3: CASSVAKGLALFF
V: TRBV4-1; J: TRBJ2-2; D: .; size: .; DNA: TGCGCCAGCAGCTTCGGGACCGCCGACACCGGGGAGCTGTTTTTT; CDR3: CASSFGTADTGELFF
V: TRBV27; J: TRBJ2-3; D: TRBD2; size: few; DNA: TGTGCCAGCAGTGTACAGACTAGCGGGAGTGTGGATACGCAGTATTTT; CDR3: CASSVQTSGSVDTQYF
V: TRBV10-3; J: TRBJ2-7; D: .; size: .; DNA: TGTGCCATCAGTGAGAGGGGCGGATACGAGCAGTACTTC; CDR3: CAISERGGYEQYF
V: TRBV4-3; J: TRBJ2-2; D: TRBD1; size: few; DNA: TGCGCCAGCAGCCAAGAGATACAGGGGGCCTACACCGGGGAGCTGTTTTTT; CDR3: CASSQEIQGAYTGELFF
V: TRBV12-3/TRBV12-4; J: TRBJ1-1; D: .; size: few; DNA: TGTGCCAGCAGTGGTTCAGAGAACACTGAAGCTTTCTTT; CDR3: CASSGSENTEAFF
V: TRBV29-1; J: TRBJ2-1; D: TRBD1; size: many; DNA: TGCAGCGTAGATGGACAGGGGGTTGAGAATGAGCAGTTCTTC; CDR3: CSVDGQGVENEQFF
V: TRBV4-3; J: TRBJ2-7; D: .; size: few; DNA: TGCGCCAGCAGCCAGGTAGCGGAGCCTGTCTCCTACGAGCAGTACTTC; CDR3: CASSQVAEPVSYEQYF
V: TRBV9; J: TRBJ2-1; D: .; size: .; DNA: TGTGCCAGCAGCGTAGCTGGTCGGATATACAATGAGCAGTTCTTC; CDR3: CASSVAGRIYNEQFF
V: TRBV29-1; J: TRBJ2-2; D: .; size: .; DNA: TGCAGCGTTGTCCCAGGGTTCGCGAACACCGGGGAGCTGTTTTTT; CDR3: CSVVPGFANTGELFF
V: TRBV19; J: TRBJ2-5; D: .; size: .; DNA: TGTGCCAGTAGTATTGTGTGGCGGCAGACCCAGTACTTC; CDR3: CASSIVWRQTQYF
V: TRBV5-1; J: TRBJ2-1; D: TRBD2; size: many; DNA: TGCGCCAGCAGGGAGCGGGGGTCCTACAATGAGCAGTTCTTC; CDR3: CASRERGSYNEQFF
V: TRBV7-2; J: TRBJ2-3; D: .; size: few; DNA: TGTGCCAGCAGCTTAGGGGGGTATCCCCCCGCAGATACGCAGTATTTT; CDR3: CASSLGGYPPADTQYF
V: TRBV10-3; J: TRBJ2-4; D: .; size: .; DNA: TGTGCCATCAAAGACAGAGCCAAAAACATTCAGTACTTC; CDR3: CAIKDRAKNIQYF
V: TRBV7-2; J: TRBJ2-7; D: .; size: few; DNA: TGTGCCAGCAGACCCCCTGGCGGGGCCGCGAGCGAGCAGTACTTC; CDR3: CASRPPGGAASEQYF
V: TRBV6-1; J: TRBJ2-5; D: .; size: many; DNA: TGTGCCAGCGCGAGCGCTTCAGGGAGTCTAGAGACCCAGTACTTC; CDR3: CASASASGSLETQYF
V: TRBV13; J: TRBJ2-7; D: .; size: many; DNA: TGTGCCAGCAGCTTATCAGGAGGCTTCTACGAGCAGTACTTC; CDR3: CASSLSGGFYEQYF
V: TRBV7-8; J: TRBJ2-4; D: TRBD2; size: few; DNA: TGTGCCAGCAGCCTAGGACTAGCGGGAGGGCCGGCCAAAAACATTCAGTACTTC; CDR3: CASSLGLAGGPAKNIQYF
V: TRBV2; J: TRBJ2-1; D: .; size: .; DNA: TGTGCCAGCAGTGAAGCGCCGGGGTCCCCCTCGGGTGAGCAGTTCTTC; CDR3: CASSEAPGSPSGEQFF
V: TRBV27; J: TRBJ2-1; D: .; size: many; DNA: TGTGCCAGCAGTGTGTTGACAGACACTGAGCAGTTCTTC; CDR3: CASSVLTDTEQFF
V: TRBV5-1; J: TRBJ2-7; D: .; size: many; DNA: TGTGCCAGCAGTTTCGGCTACGAGCAGTACTTC; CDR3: CASSFGYEQYF
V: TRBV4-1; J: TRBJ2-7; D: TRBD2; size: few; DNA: TGCGCCAGCAGCCCGAGGGTAGCGGGTCCCTACGAGCAGTACTTC; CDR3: CASSPRVAGPYEQYF
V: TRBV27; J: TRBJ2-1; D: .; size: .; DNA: TGTGCCAGCAGGAGGGGGATGCCCTACAATGAGCAGTTCTTC; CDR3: CASRRGMPYNEQFF
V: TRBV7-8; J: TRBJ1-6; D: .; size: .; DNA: TGTGCCAGCAGCCCTGGGGCAGGGTACGGATCACCCCTCCACTTT; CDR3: CASSPGAGYGSPLHF
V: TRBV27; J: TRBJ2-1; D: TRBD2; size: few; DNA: TGTGCCAGCAAACGGGAGGGCTACTACAATGAGCAGTTCTTC; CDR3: CASKREGYYNEQFF